These 5 T cell receptor beta chains came from one sample sequenced in a study of T cells in tuberculosis. Here immunoSEQ multiplex PCR was the method, and the copy in TCRdb shows in-frame clones only, minus some. The table records fewer than 40,000 clones, 97% of them present only once. The sample comprised PBMCs. The receptors derive from a donor between 5 and 29 years old with latent tuberculosis or without tuberculosis infection.

The gene calls are TRBV6-1 and TRBJ2-7; unclear D gene. Trimming removed 1 base at V and 5 bases at J, with 12 bases between. CDR3 size: 14 residues. Germline CDR1 MNHNS, CDR2 SASEGT. CDR3 in amino acids: CASSEEIFLDEQYF. The CDR3 DNA follows: TGTGCCAGCAGTGAAGAAATCTTTTTAGACGAGCAGTACTTC.

The CDR3 reads CAWSHGQNTEAFF. CDR3 coding DNA: TGTGCCTGGAGTCACGGACAGAACACTGAAGCTTTCTTT. V and J are TRBV30 and TRBJ1-1; D perhaps matches TRBD1 (5 bases). V lost 2 bases to trimming and J lost 1 base, with 8 bases between them. The germline V gene encodes CDR1 GTSNPN and CDR2 SVGIG (reference sequence). The CDR3 runs to 13 residues.

This clone was recorded only once. The chain couples TRBV28 to TRBJ2-1, with D unclear. The germline CDR1 and CDR2 sequences are MDHEN and SYDVKM. The CDR3 is made up of 14 amino acids. Trimming stripped 9 bases from V and 0 bases from J, with 12 bases between. The CDR3 reads CASIGAISYNEQFF. DNA of the CDR3: TGTGCCAGTATAGGAGCAATCTCCTACAATGAGCAGTTCTTC.

This chain uses TRBV28 with TRBJ2-1; possible D gene TRBD2, 5 bases. The germline gives CDR1 MDHEN, CDR2 SYDVKM. V was trimmed by 2 bases and J by 4 bases, leaving 9 bases between them. The CDR3 totals 14 residues. The CDR3 region is CASSLARGYNEQFF. The CDR3 DNA is TGTGCCAGCAGTTTAGCCCGGGGTTACAATGAGCAGTTCTTC.

The V call is TRBV2, the J call TRBJ1-2, with 7 bases identical to TRBD1. The CDR3 spans 15 residues. V lost 10 bases to trimming and J lost 4 bases; unmatched junction nucleotides: 15. The germline CDR1 and CDR2 sequences are SNHLY and FYNNEI. The CDR3 protein is CAKLQGQGISYGYTF. DNA for the CDR3: TGTGCCAAGCTACAGGGGCAGGGAATTTCCTATGGCTACACCTTC.